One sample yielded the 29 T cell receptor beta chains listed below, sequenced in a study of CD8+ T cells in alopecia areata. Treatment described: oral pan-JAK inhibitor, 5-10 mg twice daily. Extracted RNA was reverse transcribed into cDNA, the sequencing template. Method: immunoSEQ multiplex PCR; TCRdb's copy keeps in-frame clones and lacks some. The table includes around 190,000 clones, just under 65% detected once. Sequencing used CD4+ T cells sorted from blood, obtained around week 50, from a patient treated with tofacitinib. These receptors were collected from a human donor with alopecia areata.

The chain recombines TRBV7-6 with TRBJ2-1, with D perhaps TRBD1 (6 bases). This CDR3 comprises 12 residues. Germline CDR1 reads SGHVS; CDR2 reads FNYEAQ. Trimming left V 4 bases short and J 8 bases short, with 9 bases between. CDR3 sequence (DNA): TGTGCCAGCAGCTCAGGGGACGATGAGCAGTTCTTC. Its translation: CASSSGDDEQFF.

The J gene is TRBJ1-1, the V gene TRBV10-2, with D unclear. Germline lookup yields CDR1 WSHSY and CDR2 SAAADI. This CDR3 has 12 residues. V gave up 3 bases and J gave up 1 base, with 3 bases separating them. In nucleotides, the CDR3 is TGCGCCAGCAGTGAAGCGAACACTGAAGCTTTCTTT. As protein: CASSEANTEAFF.

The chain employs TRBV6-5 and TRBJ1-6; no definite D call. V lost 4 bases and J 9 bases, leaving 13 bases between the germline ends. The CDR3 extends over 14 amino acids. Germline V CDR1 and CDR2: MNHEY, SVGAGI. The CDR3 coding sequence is TGTGCCAGCAGTTCCCCGGCCCGGGGTTCACCCCTCCACTTT. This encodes CASSSPARGSPLHF.

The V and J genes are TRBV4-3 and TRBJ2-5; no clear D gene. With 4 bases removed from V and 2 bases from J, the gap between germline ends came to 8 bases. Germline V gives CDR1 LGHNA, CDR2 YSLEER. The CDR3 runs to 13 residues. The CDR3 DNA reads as TGCGCCAGCAGCCTCCAGTTACAAGAGACCCAGTACTTC. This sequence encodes CASSLQLQETQYF.

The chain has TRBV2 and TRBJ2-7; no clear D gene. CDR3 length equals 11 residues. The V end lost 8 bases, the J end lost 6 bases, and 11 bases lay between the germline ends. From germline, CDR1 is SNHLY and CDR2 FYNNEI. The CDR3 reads CASGPNREQYF. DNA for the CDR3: TGTGCCAGCGGGCCCAACCGCGAGCAGTACTTC.

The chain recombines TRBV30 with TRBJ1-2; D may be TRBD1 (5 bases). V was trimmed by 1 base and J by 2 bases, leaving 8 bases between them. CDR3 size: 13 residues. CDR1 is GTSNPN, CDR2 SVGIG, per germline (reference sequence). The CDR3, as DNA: TGTGCCTGGAGTGCCCGGGACAACTATGGCTACACCTTC. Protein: CAWSARDNYGYTF.

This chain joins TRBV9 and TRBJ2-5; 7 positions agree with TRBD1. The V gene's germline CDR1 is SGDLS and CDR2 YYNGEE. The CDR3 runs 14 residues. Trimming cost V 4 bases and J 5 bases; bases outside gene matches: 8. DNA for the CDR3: TGTGCCAGCAGCACAAGGGACAGCCGGGAGACCCAGTACTTC. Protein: CASSTRDSRETQYF.

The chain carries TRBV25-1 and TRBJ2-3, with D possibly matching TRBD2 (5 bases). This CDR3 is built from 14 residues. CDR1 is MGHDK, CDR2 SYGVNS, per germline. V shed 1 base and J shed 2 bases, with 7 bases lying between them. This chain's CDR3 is CASSESGITDTQYF. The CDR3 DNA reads TGTGCCAGCAGTGAATCGGGGATCACAGATACGCAGTATTTT.

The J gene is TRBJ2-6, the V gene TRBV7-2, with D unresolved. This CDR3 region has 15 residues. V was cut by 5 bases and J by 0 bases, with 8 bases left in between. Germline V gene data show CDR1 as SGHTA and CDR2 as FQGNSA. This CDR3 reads CASSPSTSGANVLTF. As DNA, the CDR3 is TGTGCCAGCAGCCCTTCTACCTCTGGGGCCAACGTCCTGACTTTC.

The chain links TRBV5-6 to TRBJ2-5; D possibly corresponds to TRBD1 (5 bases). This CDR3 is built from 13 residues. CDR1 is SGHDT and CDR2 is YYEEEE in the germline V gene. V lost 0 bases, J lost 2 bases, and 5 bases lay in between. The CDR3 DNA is TGTGCCAGCAGCTTGGGACAGCAAGAGACCCAGTACTTC. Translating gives CASSLGQQETQYF.

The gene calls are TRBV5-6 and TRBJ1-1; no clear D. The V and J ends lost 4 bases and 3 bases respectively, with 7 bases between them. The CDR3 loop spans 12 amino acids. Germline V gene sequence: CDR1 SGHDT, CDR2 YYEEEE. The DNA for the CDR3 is TGTGCCAGCAGCCGCGGTTACACTGAAGCTTTCTTT. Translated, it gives CASSRGYTEAFF.

CDR3 nucleotide sequence: TGTGCCAGCAGTAACCCGACAGGGGACGCTTTCTTT. Its protein is CASSNPTGDAFF. V and J are TRBV6-5 and TRBJ1-1; 8 bases match TRBD1. The V gene's germline CDR1 is MNHEY and CDR2 SVGAGI. The CDR3 extends over 12 amino acids. Trimming cost V 5 bases and J 11 bases; bases outside gene matches: 7.

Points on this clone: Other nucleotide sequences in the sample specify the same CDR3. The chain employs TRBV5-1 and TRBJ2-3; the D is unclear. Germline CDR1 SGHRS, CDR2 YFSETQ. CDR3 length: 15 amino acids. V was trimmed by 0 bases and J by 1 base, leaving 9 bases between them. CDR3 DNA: TGCGCCAGCAGCTTGGCAGGCGTTGGCACAGATACGCAGTATTTT. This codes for CASSLAGVGTDTQYF.

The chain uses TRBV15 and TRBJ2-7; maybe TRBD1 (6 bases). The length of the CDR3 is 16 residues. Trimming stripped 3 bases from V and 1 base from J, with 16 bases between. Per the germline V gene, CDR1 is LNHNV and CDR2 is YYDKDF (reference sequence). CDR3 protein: CATSSRAKTGSYEQYF. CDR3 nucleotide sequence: TGTGCCACCAGCAGTCGGGCGAAGACAGGATCCTACGAGCAGTACTTC.

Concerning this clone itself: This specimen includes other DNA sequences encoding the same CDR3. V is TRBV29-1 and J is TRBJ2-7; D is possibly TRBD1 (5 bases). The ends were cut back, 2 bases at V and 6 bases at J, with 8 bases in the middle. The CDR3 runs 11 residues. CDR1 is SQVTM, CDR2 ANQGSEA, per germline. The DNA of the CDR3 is TGCAGCGTTGAACAGGGTCGCGAGCAGTACTTC. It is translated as CSVEQGREQYF.

The CDR3 sequence: CSVLQGGQFF. The CDR3 DNA sequence: TGCAGCGTTTTACAGGGGGGGCAGTTCTTC. The V call is TRBV29-1, the J call TRBJ2-1; 8 nucleotides line up with TRBD1. Germline V CDR1 and CDR2: SQVTM, ANQGSEA. V shed 5 bases and J 12 bases; nucleotides not matched to a gene: 3. The CDR3 contains 10 residues.

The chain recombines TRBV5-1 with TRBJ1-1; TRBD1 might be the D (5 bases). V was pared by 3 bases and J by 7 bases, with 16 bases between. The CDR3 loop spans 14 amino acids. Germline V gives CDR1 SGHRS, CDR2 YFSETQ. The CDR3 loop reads CASSSTGARGEAFF. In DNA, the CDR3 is TGCGCCAGCAGCTCAACCGGGGCTCGGGGTGAAGCTTTCTTT.

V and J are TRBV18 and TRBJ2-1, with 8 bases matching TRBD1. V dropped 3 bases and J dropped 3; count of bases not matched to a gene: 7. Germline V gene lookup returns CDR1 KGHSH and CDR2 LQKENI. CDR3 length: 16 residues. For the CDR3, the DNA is TGTGCCAGCTCACCTGATAGGACAGGGATCTACAATGAGCAGTTCTTC. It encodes CASSPDRTGIYNEQFF.

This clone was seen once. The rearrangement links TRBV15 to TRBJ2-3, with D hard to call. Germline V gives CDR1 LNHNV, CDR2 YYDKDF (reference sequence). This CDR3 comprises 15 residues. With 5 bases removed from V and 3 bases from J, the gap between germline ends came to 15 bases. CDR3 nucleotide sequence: TGTGCCACCAGCTCCCTAACTACTGCTACAGATACGCAGTATTTT. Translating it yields CATSSLTTATDTQYF.

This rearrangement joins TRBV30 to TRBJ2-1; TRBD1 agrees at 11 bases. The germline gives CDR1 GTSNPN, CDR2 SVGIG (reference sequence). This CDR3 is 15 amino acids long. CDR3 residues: CAFARDRGIYNEQFF. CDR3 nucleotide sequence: TGTGCGTTTGCCAGGGACAGGGGGATCTACAATGAGCAGTTCTTC.

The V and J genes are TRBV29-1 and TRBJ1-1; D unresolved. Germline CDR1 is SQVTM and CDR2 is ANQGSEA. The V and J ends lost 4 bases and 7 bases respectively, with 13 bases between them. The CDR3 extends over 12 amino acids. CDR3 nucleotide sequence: TGCAGCGTTGCAGTCAGCGCCTTTGAAGCTTTCTTT. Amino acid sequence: CSVAVSAFEAFF.

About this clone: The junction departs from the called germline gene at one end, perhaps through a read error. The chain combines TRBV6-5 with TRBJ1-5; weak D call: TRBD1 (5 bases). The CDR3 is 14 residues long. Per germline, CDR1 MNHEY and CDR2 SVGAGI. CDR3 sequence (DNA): TGTACCAGCAGTGAAAGTTTAGGGGTCCAGCCCCAGCATTTT. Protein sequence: CTSSESLGVQPQHF.

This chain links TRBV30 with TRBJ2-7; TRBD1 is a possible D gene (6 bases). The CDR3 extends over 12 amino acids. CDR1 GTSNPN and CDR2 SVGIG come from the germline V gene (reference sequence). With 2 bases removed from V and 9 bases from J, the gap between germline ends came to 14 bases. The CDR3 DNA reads TGTGCCTGGAGTTCCGGGACATCGGGGCAGTACTTC. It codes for CAWSSGTSGQYF. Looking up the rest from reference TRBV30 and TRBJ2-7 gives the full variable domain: SQTIHQWPATLVQPVGSPLSLECTVEGTSNPNLYWYRQAAGRGLQLLFYSVGIGQISSEVPQNLSASRPQDRQFILSSKKLLLSDSGFYLCAWSSGTSGQYFGPGTRLTVT.

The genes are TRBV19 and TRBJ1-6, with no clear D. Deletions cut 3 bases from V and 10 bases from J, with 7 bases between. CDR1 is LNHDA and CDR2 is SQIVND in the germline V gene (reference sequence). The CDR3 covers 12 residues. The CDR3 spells CASSIARSPLHF. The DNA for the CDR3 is TGTGCCAGTAGTATTGCTCGCTCACCCCTCCACTTT.

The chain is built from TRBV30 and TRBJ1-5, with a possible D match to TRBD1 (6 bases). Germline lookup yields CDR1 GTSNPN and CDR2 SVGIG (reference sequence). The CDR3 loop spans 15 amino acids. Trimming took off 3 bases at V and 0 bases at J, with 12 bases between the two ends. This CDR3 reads CAWSRGTHSNQPQHF. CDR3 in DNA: TGTGCCTGGAGCCGGGGGACACATAGCAATCAGCCCCAGCATTTT.

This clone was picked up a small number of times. The CDR3 reads CASRQFYGYTF. CDR3 bases: TGTGCCAGCAGGCAATTCTATGGCTACACCTTC. The chain is built from TRBV6-5 and TRBJ1-2; D gene unclear. The CDR3 has 11 amino acids. Looked up from germline, CDR1 is MNHEY and CDR2 is SVGAGI. V was pared by 6 bases and J by 4 bases, with 6 bases between.

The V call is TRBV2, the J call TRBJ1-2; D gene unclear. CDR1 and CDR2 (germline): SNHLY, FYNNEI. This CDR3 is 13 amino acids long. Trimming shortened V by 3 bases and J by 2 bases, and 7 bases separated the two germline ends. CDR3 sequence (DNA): TGTGCCAGCAGTGAGGCGGAGAACTATGGCTACACCTTC. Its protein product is CASSEAENYGYTF.

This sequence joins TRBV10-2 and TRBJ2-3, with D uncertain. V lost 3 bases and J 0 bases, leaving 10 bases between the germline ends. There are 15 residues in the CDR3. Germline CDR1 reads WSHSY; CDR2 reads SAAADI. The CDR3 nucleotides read TGCGCCAGCAGTGATAAGCATCATAGCACAGATACGCAGTATTTT. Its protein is CASSDKHHSTDTQYF.

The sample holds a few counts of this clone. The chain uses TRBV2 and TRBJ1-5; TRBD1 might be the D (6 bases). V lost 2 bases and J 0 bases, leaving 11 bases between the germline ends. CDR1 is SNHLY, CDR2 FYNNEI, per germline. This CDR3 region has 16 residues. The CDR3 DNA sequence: TGTGCCAGCAGTGAACTAGGGGGAGTTAGCAATCAGCCCCAGCATTTT. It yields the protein CASSELGGVSNQPQHF.